This passage covers 20 T cell receptor beta chains from one sample sequenced in a study of cytomegalovirus exposure and HLA in healthy donors. The PCR employed 60 Vbeta primers together with 13 Jbeta primers. Only in-frame clones appear in the TCRdb table, and some are missing; sequencing was by immunoSEQ multiplex PCR. The data contain about 110,000 clones, 77% of them singletons. Sample: PBMCs. The receptors derive from a male donor in good health and CMV-seronegative.

This clone was counted only a few times. The chain links TRBV4-2 to TRBJ2-1; 10 nucleotides line up with TRBD2. The CDR3 covers 18 residues. CDR1 LGHNA and CDR2 YNFKEQ come from the germline V gene. The V and J ends lost 1 base and 4 bases, in that order; junction bases with no gene match: 10. The CDR3 protein is CASSQGASGSQQYNEQFF. As DNA, the CDR3 is TGTGCCAGCAGCCAAGGGGCTAGCGGGAGTCAACAGTACAATGAGCAGTTCTTC.

V is TRBV28 and J is TRBJ2-2; possibly TRBD1 for D (6 bases). The CDR3 spans 14 residues. The V gene's germline CDR1 is MDHEN and CDR2 SYDVKM. Trimming removed 6 bases at V and 4 bases at J, with 12 bases between. The CDR3 spells CASSPGHPTGELFF. The CDR3 nucleotides are TGTGCCAGCAGCCCGGGACATCCCACCGGGGAGCTGTTTTTT.

This clone has a handful of counts. This rearrangement joins TRBV4-2 to TRBJ2-1, with D possibly being TRBD2 (5 bases). Looked up from germline, CDR1 is LGHNA and CDR2 is YNFKEQ. The V gene lost 0 bases and the J gene lost 2 bases, with 11 bases spanning the gap. The CDR3 totals 16 residues. The CDR3 DNA reads as TGTGCCAGCAGCCAAGATTTAAGCGGACCCTACAATGAGCAGTTCTTC. Its protein is CASSQDLSGPYNEQFF.

The V gene is TRBV9, the J gene TRBJ1-2; a possible D gene is TRBD1 (5 bases). Germline CDR1 reads SGDLS; CDR2 reads YYNGEE. V was pared by 0 bases and J by 5 bases, with 11 bases between. This CDR3 contains 14 residues. The CDR3: CASSVGAGRYGYTF. CDR3 DNA: TGTGCCAGCAGCGTAGGGGCAGGGCGGTATGGCTACACCTTC.

The chain carries TRBV19 and TRBJ2-1; D unclear. Germline lookup yields CDR1 LNHDA and CDR2 SQIVND (reference sequence). CDR3 length: 12 residues. V was clipped by 7 bases and J by 6 bases, with 10 bases between them. For the CDR3, the DNA is TGTGCCAGTATGCCAGATACCAATGAGCAGTTCTTC. Protein: CASMPDTNEQFF.

The chain joins TRBV19 to TRBJ2-5; weak D call: TRBD2 (7 bases). The CDR3 length is 14 residues. Germline values: CDR1 LNHDA, CDR2 SQIVND (reference sequence). V dropped 3 bases and J dropped 5 bases, with 13 bases sitting between them. The CDR3 nucleotides are TGTGCCAGTAGTATCGAGGGGGGGTCGGAGACCCAGTACTTC. Its translation: CASSIEGGSETQYF.

The V and J genes are TRBV7-8 and TRBJ2-7; TRBD2 agrees at 8 bases. Germline V gives CDR1 SGHVS, CDR2 FQNEAQ. With 0 bases clipped from V and 2 bases from J, the junction kept 3 bases outside the gene matches. This CDR3 has 15 amino acids. The DNA of the CDR3 is TGTGCCAGCAGCTTAGCTAGCGGGGAAACCTACGAGCAGTACTTC. This translates into CASSLASGETYEQYF.

The chain has TRBV27 and TRBJ2-7; 11 positions match TRBD1. CDR1 is MNHEY, CDR2 SMNVEV, per germline (reference sequence). With 5 bases clipped from V and 5 bases from J, the junction kept 5 bases outside the gene matches. This CDR3 is 14 amino acids long. The CDR3 sequence is CASSRGTGGNEQYF. The CDR3 bases are TGTGCCAGCAGTCGAGGGACAGGGGGTAACGAGCAGTACTTC.

This clone was detected only once. The identical CDR3 is also encoded by other nucleotide sequences in the sample. This chain joins TRBV6-6 and TRBJ1-1, with D perhaps TRBD1 (5 bases). The length of the CDR3 is 16 residues. V was clipped by 2 bases and J by 4 bases, with 17 bases between them. Germline lookup yields CDR1 MNHNY and CDR2 SVGAGI (reference sequence). The CDR3 region has the DNA TGTGCCAGCAGTTACGCTAATGATGGGGGGGTCACTGAAGCTTTCTTT. It codes for CASSYANDGGVTEAFF.

CDR3 sequence (DNA): TGTGCCAGCAGCTCAATAGTGATTGGGGGAGGTGGGGCCAACGTCCTGACTTTC. Encoded protein: CASSSIVIGGGGANVLTF. The rearrangement links TRBV5-5 to TRBJ2-6, with a weak D call TRBD2 (6 bases). CDR1 and CDR2 from the germline V gene are SGHKS and YYEKEE (reference sequence). Deletions cut 3 bases from V and 3 bases from J, with 19 bases between. The CDR3 loop spans 18 amino acids.

This clone was found once. The chain uses TRBV25-1 and TRBJ2-7; D is uncertain. Germline loops: CDR1 MGHDK, CDR2 SYGVNS. This CDR3 contains 11 residues. Trimming removed 5 bases from V and 7 bases from J, with 9 bases in between. In DNA form, the CDR3 reads TGTGCCAGCAGTTTTATCGTTGAGCAGTACTTC. Amino acid sequence: CASSFIVEQYF.

The chain carries TRBV30 and TRBJ2-7, with D possibly TRBD2 on 6 matching bases. The CDR3 loop spans 14 amino acids. Germline V gene sequence: CDR1 GTSNPN, CDR2 SVGIG (reference sequence). V lost 0 bases to trimming and J lost 3 bases, with 12 bases between them. CDR3 sequence (DNA): TGTGCCTGGAGTGTGGGGGGAGGAAGCTACGAGCAGTACTTC. This encodes CAWSVGGGSYEQYF.

The chain is built from TRBV4-2 and TRBJ2-7, with 11 positions matching TRBD1. The germline V gene encodes CDR1 LGHNA and CDR2 YNFKEQ. V lost 0 bases and J lost 3; bases outside the gene matches: 4. The CDR3 is 16 residues long. This chain's CDR3 is CASSQETGTGGYEQYF. CDR3 nucleotide sequence: TGTGCCAGCAGCCAAGAAACCGGGACAGGGGGCTACGAGCAGTACTTC.

V and J are TRBV5-5 and TRBJ1-5; no clear D. CDR3 length: 15 amino acids. Per germline, CDR1 SGHKS and CDR2 YYEKEE (reference sequence). Deletions cut 0 bases from V and 3 bases from J, with 10 bases between. CDR3 bases: TGTGCCAGCAGCTTGGTTACGGGAATCAATCAGCCCCAGCATTTT. Its protein is CASSLVTGINQPQHF.

On this clone itself: The junction shows a germline mismatch at one end, possibly a read error. The same CDR3 also results from other DNA sequences found in this sample. The rearrangement uses TRBV5-6 and TRBJ1-2; 10 nucleotides line up with TRBD1. This CDR3 region has 16 residues. The germline CDR1 and CDR2 sequences are SGHDT and YYEEEE. CDR3 nucleotide sequence: TGCGCCAGCAGCTTGGTGGACAGGGGGGCTAACTATGGCTACACCTTC. Residues: CASSLVDRGANYGYTF.

J is TRBJ2-2 and V is TRBV10-1, with D maybe TRBD2 (6 bases). Germline assignment: CDR1 WNHNN and CDR2 SYGVQD (reference sequence). The V end lost 2 bases, the J end lost 1 base, and 8 bases lay between the germline ends. The CDR3 is 15 amino acids. CDR3 region: CASSEGTGNTGELFF. In DNA, the CDR3 is TGCGCCAGCAGTGAGGGGACTGGGAACACCGGGGAGCTGTTTTTT.

This clone was observed once. V gene TRBV30 combines with J gene TRBJ1-4; the match to TRBD1 covers 7 bases. V lost 3 bases, J lost 4 bases, and 8 bases stayed unmatched. The CDR3 has 15 amino acids. Germline V gene data show CDR1 as GTSNPN and CDR2 as SVGIG (reference sequence). The CDR3 DNA is TGTGCCTGGAGCGATACAGGGGCGATTAATGAAAAACTGTTTTTT. This translates into CAWSDTGAINEKLFF. Full variable domain (missing parts from reference TRBV30 and TRBJ1-4): SQTIHQWPATLVQPVGSPLSLECTVEGTSNPNLYWYRQAAGRGLQLLFYSVGIGQISSEVPQNLSASRPQDRQFILSSKKLLLSDSGFYLCAWSDTGAINEKLFFGSGTQLSVL.

V usage is TRBV28 and J usage is TRBJ1-5, with TRBD1 as a possible D gene (6 bases). Germline V lookup: CDR1 MDHEN, CDR2 SYDVKM. The CDR3 runs to 12 residues. The CDR3 bases are TGTGTCGCAAAACAGGGAAATCAGCCCCAGCATTTT. It encodes CVAKQGNQPQHF.

Here the CDR3 reads CASRISGRGGGEQYF. The CDR3, as DNA: TGTGCCAGTAGGATTAGCGGGAGGGGAGGCGGCGAGCAGTACTTC. The rearrangement uses TRBV19 and TRBJ2-7, with 11 positions matching TRBD2. Germline V gene lookup returns CDR1 LNHDA and CDR2 SQIVND (reference sequence). The CDR3 covers 15 residues. The V gene end was trimmed by 6 bases and the J gene end by 6 bases; junction bases not matched to a gene: 10.

In this sample, this clone turned up a few times. The V gene is TRBV27, the J gene TRBJ2-7, with 7 bases lining up with TRBD2. Germline V gene sequence: CDR1 MNHEY, CDR2 SMNVEV (reference sequence). The CDR3 extends over 15 amino acids. Germline trimming cut 0 bases from V and 4 bases from J; bases unmatched to any gene: 6. The DNA for the CDR3 is TGTGCCAGCAGTTTATCGCCCAGCGGGACTTACGAGCAGTACTTC. Its protein is CASSLSPSGTYEQYF.